Following are 7 T cell receptor beta chains from one sample sequenced in a study of shared T cell receptors in the human thymus. Produced via immunoSEQ multiplex PCR; TCRdb's table is partial and in-frame only. Here the sample spans about 610,000 clones, 70% to 90% being singletons. This sample was shared with a second study, whose subject was human thymus T cells.

The sample comprised thymocytes. These receptors were obtained from a boy younger than two with a congenital heart defect.

The chain links TRBV7-4 to TRBJ1-2; D gene uncertain. V was cut by 2 bases and J by 4 bases, with 14 bases left in between. The CDR3 covers 15 residues. Germline values: CDR1 SGHVT, CDR2 SQSDAQ. This CDR3 reads CASSLKTSEAYGYTF. CDR3 DNA sequence: TGTGCCAGCAGCTTAAAAACCTCGGAGGCCTATGGCTACACCTTC.

This clone has only one observation. This sequence joins TRBV15 and TRBJ1-3; D is perhaps TRBD1 (6 bases). The CDR3 covers 18 residues. The germline V gene encodes CDR1 LNHNV and CDR2 YYDKDF (reference sequence). V was shortened by 5 bases and J by 0 bases, with 20 bases between the two germline ends. CDR3 DNA sequence: TGTGCCACCAGCTCGGGGGGCAAGGGGCTGACCTCTGGAAACACCATATATTTT. Its translation: CATSSGGKGLTSGNTIYF.

This clone is a singleton in its sample. The CDR3 DNA reads TGTGCCAGCAGTTTAGACGTTCGGGGGGACAGCAATCAGCCCCAGCATTTT. This codes for CASSLDVRGDSNQPQHF. V and J are TRBV28 and TRBJ1-5; tentatively, D is TRBD1 (5 bases). Germline V gives CDR1 MDHEN, CDR2 SYDVKM. CDR3 length: 17 amino acids. The V end was cut by 2 bases, the J end by 1 base, with 15 bases between.

The V gene is TRBV7-2, the J gene TRBJ2-7, with TRBD2 matching over 14 bases. V trimming: 5 bases; J trimming: 2 bases; junction bases outside the gene matches: 2. The CDR3 extends over 15 amino acids. Per germline, CDR1 SGHTA and CDR2 FQGNSA. The CDR3 DNA sequence: TGTGCCAGCAGCGGGACTAGCGGGAGCACCTACGAGCAGTACTTC. As protein: CASSGTSGSTYEQYF.

The chain is built from TRBV27 and TRBJ1-5; maybe TRBD1 (5 bases). Looked up from germline, CDR1 is MNHEY and CDR2 is SMNVEV (reference sequence). CDR3 size: 15 residues. Trimming removed 7 bases from V and 4 bases from J, with 17 bases in between. CDR3 bases: TGTGCCAGCAAAAAGACCTTGGACATTAATCAGCCCCAGCATTTT. Translating it yields CASKKTLDINQPQHF.

The gene calls are TRBV28 and TRBJ2-5; TRBD1 agrees at 8 bases. V lost 7 bases to trimming and J lost 5 bases; unmatched junction nucleotides: 15. The germline V gene has CDR1 MDHEN and CDR2 SYDVKM. The CDR3 runs 16 residues. CDR3 residues: CASIKADRETGETQYF. CDR3 DNA sequence: TGTGCCAGCATCAAGGCGGACAGGGAGACGGGGGAGACCCAGTACTTC.

The chain joins TRBV11-2 to TRBJ2-5; possibly TRBD1 for D (7 bases). Trimming cost V 3 bases and J 0 bases, with 20 bases left between them. Germline V gene lookup returns CDR1 SGHAT and CDR2 FQNNGV. The CDR3 length is 18 residues. This CDR3 is CASSFHRGTDPDQETQYF. The CDR3 bases are TGTGCCAGCAGCTTTCATCGGGGGACAGACCCGGACCAAGAGACCCAGTACTTC.